The 9 T cell receptor beta chains presented below share a single source sample, sequenced in a study of neoadjuvant anti-PD-1 for oral cavity cancer (dated by TCRdb to the early 2020s). Per the publication, the time point label means: before neoadjuvant nivolumab. The library was made by the immunoSEQ multiplex PCR assay. TCRdb re-hosts the immuneACCESS table, in-frame sequences only. Its copies lack some clones; in the studies checked, an unresolved V gene accounts for under half of them, and the cause for the rest is not known. The sample profile shows some 71,000 clones; around 83% of them were found once. 3% to 4% of the sample is in the top ten clones. This sample comprised PBMCs, obtained before nivolumab (anti-PD-1) treatment. The source is a person between 40 and 80 years old with oral cavity squamous cell carcinoma.

The chain carries TRBV6-5 and TRBJ1-2; D possibly corresponds to TRBD1 (5 bases). This CDR3 region has 15 residues. CDR1 MNHEY and CDR2 SVGAGI come from the germline V gene. V was shortened by 8 bases and J by 5 bases, with 21 bases between the two germline ends. The CDR3, as DNA: TGTGCCAGCTATACCGACTCGGGACCGGGGTATGGCTACACCTTC. This gives the protein CASYTDSGPGYGYTF.

The J gene is TRBJ1-2, the V gene TRBV19; 7 nucleotides line up with TRBD1. The V gene's germline CDR1 is LNHDA and CDR2 SQIVND (reference sequence). The ends lost 5 bases at V and 8 bases at J; junction bases unmatched: 17. The CDR3 covers 16 residues. The CDR3 DNA reads as TGTGCCAGTAGTCCCTGGGACAGCGGCTCCCGTTTGGGCTACACCTTC. The encoded protein is CASSPWDSGSRLGYTF.

The V gene is TRBV27, the J gene TRBJ2-1; D is perhaps TRBD1 or TRBD2 (6 bases each). Trimming cost V 9 bases and J 5 bases, with 14 bases left between them. The CDR3 length is 13 residues. CDR1 is MNHEY and CDR2 is SMNVEV in the germline V gene (reference sequence). The CDR3 coding sequence is TGTGCCAGTAAATGGGGGGCGAACAATGAGCAGTTCTTC. It specifies CASKWGANNEQFF.

V usage is TRBV19 and J usage is TRBJ1-5; possible D gene TRBD1, 5 bases. CDR3 length: 16 residues. V was cut by 4 bases and J by 0 bases, with 13 bases left in between. CDR1 and CDR2 (germline): LNHDA, SQIVND (reference sequence). CDR3 DNA sequence: TGTGCCAGTAGTAACTACGCAGGGAATAGCAATCAGCCCCAGCATTTT. This gives the protein CASSNYAGNSNQPQHF.

This chain links TRBV12-5 with TRBJ1-2; no reliable D call. CDR3 length equals 12 residues. Germline loops: CDR1 LGHNT, CDR2 FRNRAP. Trimming left V 3 bases short and J 5 bases short, with 7 bases between. The CDR3 spells CASGFNSYGYTF. In nucleotides, the CDR3 is TGTGCTAGTGGTTTTAATAGTTATGGCTACACCTTC. The entire variable domain, with the rest obtained from reference TRBV12-5 and TRBJ1-2, is as follows: DARVTQTPRHKVTEMGQEVTMRCQPILGHNTVFWYRQTMMQGLELLAYFRNRAPLDDSGMPKDRFSAEMPDATLATLKIQPSEPRDSAVYFCASGFNSYGYTFGSGTRLTVV.

The chain combines TRBV28 with TRBJ2-7; 8 bases align to TRBD1. Unmatched junction bases numbered 12, after V lost 8 bases and J lost 0 bases. The germline V gene encodes CDR1 MDHEN and CDR2 SYDVKM. This CDR3 has 16 amino acids. The CDR3 region is CASGETGVVSSYEQYF. For the CDR3, the DNA is TGTGCCAGCGGAGAGACAGGGGTCGTTAGCTCCTACGAGCAGTACTTC. The full variable domain, in which reference TRBV28 and TRBJ2-7 provide the parts outside the CDR3, is DVKVTQSSRYLVKRTGEKVFLECVQDMDHENMFWYRQDPGLGLRLIYFSYDVKMKEKGDIPEGYSVSREKKERFSLILESASTNQTSMYLCASGETGVVSSYEQYFGPGTRLTVT.

The rearrangement links TRBV7-9 to TRBJ2-1; tentative D call: TRBD1 (6 bases). Germline CDR1 and CDR2: SEHNR and FQNEAQ (reference sequence). Deletions cut 4 bases from V and 0 bases from J, with 10 bases between. The CDR3 extends over 15 amino acids. CDR3 nucleotides: TGTGCCAGCAGCTCCAGGGGTATCTCCTACAATGAGCAGTTCTTC. Protein sequence: CASSSRGISYNEQFF.

J is TRBJ1-1 and V is TRBV5-4; no definite D call. V was shortened by 4 bases and J by 0 bases, with 16 bases between the two germline ends. Germline CDR1 SGHNT, CDR2 YYREEE (reference sequence). The CDR3 has 16 amino acids. The CDR3 sequence: CASSPINKRMNTEAFF. The DNA of the CDR3 is TGTGCCAGCAGCCCGATCAACAAACGAATGAACACTGAAGCTTTCTTT. Variable domain in full (rest from reference TRBV5-4 and TRBJ1-1): ETGVTQSPTHLIKTRGQQVTLRCSSQSGHNTVSWYQQALGQGPQFIFQYYREEENGRGNFPPRFSGLQFPNYSSELNVNALELDDSALYLCASSPINKRMNTEAFFGQGTRLTVV.

This chain joins TRBV27 and TRBJ2-1; a possible D gene is TRBD1 (6 bases). The CDR3 runs 16 residues. In germline, CDR1 is MNHEY, CDR2 SMNVEV (reference sequence). V was clipped by 2 bases and J by 4 bases, with 15 bases between them. DNA for the CDR3: TGTGCCAGCAGTTTACAGGGGCTAGCATCGTACAATGAGCAGTTCTTC. Protein sequence: CASSLQGLASYNEQFF.